This T cell receptor (beta chain) appears in the sequencing data of a study of technical replicates of blood from several donors. Sequenced by immunoSEQ multiplex PCR; TCRdb stores in-frame clones only, minus some. Among approximately 87,000 clones, roughly 94% were seen once, and the ten largest hold over 0.25%. The V gene end was trimmed by 5 bases and the J gene end by 2 bases; junction bases not matched to a gene: 6. CDR1 and CDR2 (germline): MNHEY, SMNVEV (reference sequence). The CDR3 is 16 residues long. This chain joins TRBV27 and TRBJ2-7; 13 bases are shared with TRBD2. Material for sequencing was T cells isolated from PBMCs. The sequence was collected from a human donor in good health. Here the CDR3 reads CASSGTSGTPTYEQYF. As DNA, the CDR3 is TGTGCCAGCAGTGGGACTAGCGGGACACCAACCTACGAGCAGTACTTC.